This T cell receptor beta chain was sequenced during a study of CXCR3-negative and CXCR3-positive naive CD8 T cells. Study-level findings and limits: Surface CD5 was comparable between naive subsets; TCR strength was inferred from TRB CDR3 properties. Whereas both naive subsets had comparably high diversity, memory CD8+ cells had much lower diversity. A higher hydrophobicity marked the TRB CDR3s of CXCR3-positive naive cells versus CXCR3-negative naive cells.

Worth noting for this clonotype: The antigen is undetermined.

This CDR3 has 13 residues. The germline V gene encodes CDR1 SQVTM and CDR2 ANQGSEA. The TRB libraries of cDNA were built by UMI-labeled 5' RACE. TCRdb reprocessed the 5' RACE reads and reports one entry per CDR3 protein, with no DNA. Its table records roughly 59,000 distinct CDR3 sequences. The rearrangement uses TRBV29-1 and TRBJ2-7; TCRdb's D call of TRBD1 is untestable without DNA. This sequence was found in a human donor in good health. Some clones in this sample may be carry-over from other donors' samples. Sequencing was done on a sample of naive CXCR3+ CD8+ T cells from blood. The subset was: CD45RO-CCR7+CD27+CD95- naive CD8+ T cells expressing CXCR3 (TNR3+). This chain's CDR3 is CSVREQGSYEQYF.